Following are 24 T cell receptor beta chains from one sample sequenced in a study of blood T cell repertoires in COVID-19. Method: immunoSEQ multiplex PCR; TCRdb's copy keeps in-frame clones and lacks some. This sample yields 53,000 or so clones, of which about three quarters are seen a single time; about 20% belongs to the top ten. Material for sequencing was peripheral blood. The receptors stem from a man aged 50 or older with active or convalescent COVID-19.

The V and J genes are TRBV5-1 and TRBJ2-1, with D unclear. The V gene lost 1 base and the J gene lost 9 bases, with 14 bases spanning the gap. The CDR3 loop spans 14 amino acids. The V gene's germline CDR1 is SGHRS and CDR2 YFSETQ. Here the CDR3 reads CASSLSADRSEQFF. The CDR3 DNA sequence: TGCGCCAGCAGCTTGTCCGCAGATCGGAGTGAGCAGTTCTTC.

The J gene is TRBJ2-7, the V gene TRBV20-1, with D perhaps matching TRBD1 (7 bases). This CDR3 comprises 13 residues. Germline V CDR1 and CDR2: DFQATT, SNEGSKA (reference sequence). Trimming removed 3 bases at V and 1 base at J, with 10 bases between. The CDR3 here is CSASQGGSYEQYF. CDR3 coding DNA: TGCAGTGCTAGTCAGGGGGGATCCTACGAGCAGTACTTC.

The table lists this clone with a count of one. This sequence joins TRBV2 and TRBJ2-7; 9 bases are shared with TRBD2. This CDR3 region has 12 residues. V dropped 7 bases and J dropped 9; count of bases not matched to a gene: 7. Germline CDR1 and CDR2: SNHLY and FYNNEI. The CDR3 region is CASKRREGGQYF. CDR3 DNA sequence: TGTGCCAGCAAACGGCGGGAGGGAGGGCAGTACTTC.

The chain is built from TRBV18 and TRBJ2-7, with TRBD1 identical over 7 bases. Germline CDR1 and CDR2: KGHSH and LQKENI. J gave up 3 bases and V 3 bases, and 5 bases lay outside the gene matches. The CDR3 has 14 residues. CDR3 sequence: CASSPGQIHYEQYF. For the CDR3, the DNA is TGTGCCAGCTCACCGGGACAGATCCACTACGAGCAGTACTTC.

Points on this clone: It is likely a read error: a sequence one base away is far more abundant. This specimen includes other DNA sequences encoding the same CDR3. The chain employs TRBV7-9 and TRBJ2-7; D possibly corresponds to TRBD1 (6 bases). The V end lost 5 bases, the J end lost 5 bases, and 19 bases lay between the germline ends. This CDR3 comprises 15 residues. Per germline, CDR1 SEHNR and CDR2 FQNEAQ (reference sequence). CDR3 region: CASSTDVGGSNEQYF. In DNA, the CDR3 is TGTGCCAGCAGCACTGATGTAGGGGGAAGTAACGAGCAGTACTTC.

The chain uses TRBV7-9 and TRBJ1-2; no firm D call. The CDR3 loop spans 12 amino acids. The germline gives CDR1 SEHNR, CDR2 FQNEAQ (reference sequence). Trimming removed 5 bases from V and 8 bases from J, with 12 bases in between. The CDR3 DNA reads as TGTGCCAGCAGCCCCGCCGGTCTCGGCTACACCTTC. It translates to CASSPAGLGYTF.

The chain uses TRBV3-1 (or the pseudogene TRBV3-2) and TRBJ1-1, with D unclear. Per the germline V gene, CDR1 is LGHDT and CDR2 is YNNKEL (reference sequence). CDR3 length: 12 residues. Between the trimmed V and J ends, which lost 1 base and 9 bases, there was a span of 9 bases. CDR3 in amino acids: CASSQGPGKAFF. In DNA form, the CDR3 reads TGTGCCAGCAGCCAAGGACCCGGGAAAGCTTTCTTT.

CDR3 in amino acids: CASSQPGTINTGELFF. The DNA for the CDR3 is TGTGCCAGCAGCCAACCCGGGACAATTAACACCGGGGAGCTGTTTTTT. J is TRBJ2-2 and V is TRBV3-1 (or the pseudogene TRBV3-2), with D possibly TRBD1 on 6 matching bases. CDR3 length equals 16 residues. Germline values: CDR1 LGHDT, CDR2 YNNKEL (reference sequence). Trimming took off 2 bases at V and 2 bases at J, with 12 bases between the two ends.

This chain links TRBV12-3 or TRBV12-4 with TRBJ1-2; D is ambiguous. With 2 bases removed from V and 7 bases from J, the gap between germline ends came to 11 bases. The CDR3 runs to 13 residues. CDR3 in amino acids: CASSLRLAGGYTF. Here the CDR3 DNA reads TGTGCCAGCAGTTTACGATTGGCAGGTGGCTACACCTTC.

The chain uses TRBV4-1 and TRBJ1-5; D unresolved. Per germline, CDR1 MGHRA and CDR2 YSYEKL. The germline V and J ends were trimmed by 0 bases and 6 bases, with 21 bases remaining between them. The CDR3 is 18 amino acids. Here the CDR3 DNA reads TGCGCCAGCAGCCAAGAATCACCCTTTGGCGGCGCGAGTCAGCCCCAGCATTTT. This codes for CASSQESPFGGASQPQHF.

With respect to this clone: The sample carries other DNA sequences with the same CDR3. J is TRBJ1-1 and V is TRBV27; D remains unclear. The CDR3 runs 15 residues. Germline lookup yields CDR1 MNHEY and CDR2 SMNVEV (reference sequence). V was shortened by 2 bases and J by 1 base, with 11 bases between the two germline ends. CDR3 coding DNA: TGTGCCAGCAGTTTAAGTGGGCAGTGGAACACTGAAGCTTTCTTT. This translates into CASSLSGQWNTEAFF.

The J gene is TRBJ1-1, the V gene TRBV2; no firm D call. In germline, CDR1 is SNHLY, CDR2 FYNNEI. The CDR3 runs 11 residues. With 10 bases removed from V and 1 base from J, the gap between germline ends came to 7 bases. CDR3 DNA: TGTGCCACCGCGGGGAACACTGAAGCTTTCTTT. Its protein is CATAGNTEAFF.

This chain's CDR3 is CASSLDGTGETEAFF. Written as DNA, the CDR3 is TGTGCCAGCAGCTTAGACGGGACAGGGGAAACTGAAGCTTTCTTT. This chain connects TRBV7-2 to TRBJ1-1, with 10 bases that match TRBD1. The CDR3 runs 15 residues. V shed 1 base, J shed 5 bases, and the junction held 4 bases outside the gene matches. Per the germline V gene, CDR1 is SGHTA and CDR2 is FQGNSA.

This clone was counted once. This CDR3 is CASSETGYYGYTF. The CDR3 bases are TGTGCCAGCAGCGAGACAGGGTACTATGGCTACACCTTC. V gene TRBV3-1 (or the pseudogene TRBV3-2) combines with J gene TRBJ1-2; the match to TRBD1 covers 7 bases. The J segment lost 3 bases and the V segment lost 5 bases, leaving 3 bases of the junction unmatched. The CDR3 extends over 13 amino acids. Germline V CDR1 and CDR2: LGHDT, YNNKEL (reference sequence).

The chain combines TRBV3-1 (or the pseudogene TRBV3-2) with TRBJ2-3; 8 bases map to TRBD2. Per the germline V gene, CDR1 is LGHDT and CDR2 is YNNKEL (reference sequence). The CDR3 runs 15 residues. V shed 1 base, J shed 2 bases, and the junction held 2 bases outside the gene matches. The CDR3 spells CASSQGGGITDTQYF. CDR3 in DNA: TGTGCCAGCAGCCAAGGCGGGGGGATCACAGATACGCAGTATTTT.

The rearrangement uses TRBV19 and TRBJ2-7; TRBD1 matches 11 bases. V shed 4 bases, J shed 3 bases, and the junction held 5 bases outside the gene matches. CDR3 length: 15 amino acids. Germline V lookup: CDR1 LNHDA, CDR2 SQIVND (reference sequence). The CDR3 DNA reads TGTGCCAGTAGTACCCTCGGGACAGGGGGCTACGAGCAGTACTTC. Translation gives CASSTLGTGGYEQYF.

The V call is TRBV7-9, the J call TRBJ1-3, with 7 bases that match TRBD1. The ends lost 6 bases at V and 4 bases at J; junction bases unmatched: 12. Germline lookup yields CDR1 SEHNR and CDR2 FQNEAQ (reference sequence). The CDR3 contains 16 residues. The CDR3 spells CASRLKTTGPGNTIYF. CDR3 coding DNA: TGTGCCAGCAGGTTAAAAACGACAGGGCCCGGAAACACCATATATTTT.

The chain recombines TRBV5-8 with TRBJ2-1, with 8 bases lining up with TRBD2. Germline assignment: CDR1 SGHTS and CDR2 YDEGEE. V was pared by 1 base and J by 9 bases, with 9 bases of the junction left unmatched. The CDR3 is 15 residues long. CDR3 nucleotides: TGTGCCAGCAGCTTGATGCGGGGGGCTTGGAGTGAGCAGTTCTTC. This codes for CASSLMRGAWSEQFF.

This sequence joins TRBV18 and TRBJ1-5; D not resolved. V was clipped by 5 bases and J by 6 bases, with 17 bases between them. Germline loops: CDR1 KGHSH, CDR2 LQKENI. The CDR3 has 15 residues. The CDR3 is CASSYPLEVSQPQHF. CDR3 DNA sequence: TGTGCCAGCTCATACCCTTTGGAGGTGAGTCAGCCCCAGCATTTT.

This clone has a handful of counts. This chain joins TRBV5-6 and TRBJ2-1; TRBD1 matches 8 bases. CDR1 SGHDT and CDR2 YYEEEE come from the germline V gene. This CDR3 contains 18 residues. The V and J ends lost 0 bases and 9 bases, in that order; junction bases with no gene match: 17. CDR3 sequence reads: CASSLEVVRQGSGGEQFF. CDR3 in DNA: TGTGCCAGCAGCTTGGAGGTGGTAAGACAGGGGAGTGGCGGTGAGCAGTTCTTC.

The chain uses TRBV19 and TRBJ2-7, with 8 positions matching TRBD2. V lost 5 bases, J lost 6 bases, and 12 bases stayed unmatched. Germline V gives CDR1 LNHDA, CDR2 SQIVND (reference sequence). The CDR3 is 15 amino acids. The CDR3 is CASSHRTSAGGEQYF. In nucleotides, the CDR3 is TGTGCCAGTAGTCATAGGACATCTGCGGGAGGCGAGCAGTACTTC.

This clone was picked up one time. The CDR3 loop is CASSSTTDTQYF. CDR3 bases: TGTGCCAGCAGCTCTACCACAGATACGCAGTATTTT. The V call is TRBV7-3, the J call TRBJ2-3, with D unclear. The length of the CDR3 is 12 residues. V lost 4 bases and J 2 bases, leaving 4 bases between the germline ends. Germline V lookup: CDR1 SGHTA, CDR2 FQGTGA.

Here the CDR3 reads CAWSTGLATQETQYF. The CDR3 coding sequence is TGTGCCTGGAGTACGGGACTAGCGACCCAAGAGACCCAGTACTTC. The V and J genes are TRBV30 and TRBJ2-5, with 10 bases lining up with TRBD2. The CDR3 is 15 amino acids. The J segment lost 1 base and the V segment lost 2 bases, leaving 4 bases of the junction unmatched. CDR1 is GTSNPN, CDR2 SVGIG, per germline (reference sequence).

V usage is TRBV7-9 and J usage is TRBJ2-1, with TRBD2 matching 7 bases. V was clipped by 1 base and J by 2 bases; unmatched bases: 2. The CDR3 extends over 15 amino acids. Germline V lookup: CDR1 SEHNR, CDR2 FQNEAQ (reference sequence). Written as DNA, the CDR3 is TGTGCCAGCAGCTTAGACGGGGGGACCTACAATGAGCAGTTCTTC. It yields the protein CASSLDGGTYNEQFF.